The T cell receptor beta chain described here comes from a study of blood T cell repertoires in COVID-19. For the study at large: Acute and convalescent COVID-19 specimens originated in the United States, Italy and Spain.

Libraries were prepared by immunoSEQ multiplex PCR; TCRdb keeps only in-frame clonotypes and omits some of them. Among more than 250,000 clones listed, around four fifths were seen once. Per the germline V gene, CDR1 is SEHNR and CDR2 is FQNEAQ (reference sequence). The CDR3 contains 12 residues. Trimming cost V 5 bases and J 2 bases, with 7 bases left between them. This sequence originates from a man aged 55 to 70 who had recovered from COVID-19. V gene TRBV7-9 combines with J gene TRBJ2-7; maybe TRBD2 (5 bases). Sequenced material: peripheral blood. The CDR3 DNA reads TGTGCCAGCAGCGCCGGGACCTACGAGCAGTACTTC. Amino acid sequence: CASSAGTYEQYF.